This TCR beta chain was profiled in a study of glioma-infiltrating T cells after dendritic cell vaccination. Study background: The vaccine used monocyte-derived dendritic cells pulsed overnight with autologous tumor lysate.

Time point described: after dendritic cell vaccination, including at tumor progression/relapse. Before vaccination, two weeks after the third vaccination, and at progression, PBMC were collected. General study results and limits: Complete blood and tumor specimen sets were limited to few patients.

As for this clone: Its specificity is unknown.

The primer mix had 60 V beta and 13 J beta primers. Method: immunoSEQ multiplex PCR; TCRdb's copy keeps in-frame clones and lacks some. The sample lists roughly 85,000 clones, 85% occurring once. This clonotype was sampled from a human donor with glioblastoma. The sample here was blood, taken after dendritic cell vaccination.

The CDR3: CASSLSREGLEDTQYF. For the CDR3, the DNA is TGTGCCAGCAGTTTATCCCGGGAGGGCCTGGAAGATACGCAGTATTTT. This sequence joins TRBV27 and TRBJ2-3, with TRBD2 matching 8 bases. Germline CDR1 MNHEY, CDR2 SMNVEV (reference sequence). The CDR3 has 16 residues. V dropped 0 bases and J dropped 5; count of bases not matched to a gene: 7.